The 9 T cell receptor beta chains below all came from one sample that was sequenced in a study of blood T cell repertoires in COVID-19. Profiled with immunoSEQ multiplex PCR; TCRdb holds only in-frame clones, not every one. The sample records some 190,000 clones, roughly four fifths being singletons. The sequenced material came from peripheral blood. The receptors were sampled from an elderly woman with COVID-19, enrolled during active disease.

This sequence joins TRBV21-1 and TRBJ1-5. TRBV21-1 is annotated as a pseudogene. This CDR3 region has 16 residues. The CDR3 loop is CASSKNLGLPRGPQHF. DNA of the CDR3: TGTGCCAGCAGCAAAAACCTGGGACTGCCGCGGGGGCCCCAGCATTTT.

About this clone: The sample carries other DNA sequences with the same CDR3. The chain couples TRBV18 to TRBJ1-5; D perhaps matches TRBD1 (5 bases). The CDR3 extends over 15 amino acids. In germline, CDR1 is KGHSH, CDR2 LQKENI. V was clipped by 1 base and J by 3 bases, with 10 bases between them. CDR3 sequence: CASSPLGTVNQPQHF. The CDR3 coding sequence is TGTGCCAGCTCACCACTAGGGACTGTCAATCAGCCCCAGCATTTT.

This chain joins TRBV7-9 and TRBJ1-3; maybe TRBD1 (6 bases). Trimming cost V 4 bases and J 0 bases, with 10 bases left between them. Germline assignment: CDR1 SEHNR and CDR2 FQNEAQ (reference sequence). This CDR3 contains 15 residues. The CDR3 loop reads CASSSQGYSGNTIYF. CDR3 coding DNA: TGTGCCAGCAGCTCGCAGGGGTACTCTGGAAACACCATATATTTT. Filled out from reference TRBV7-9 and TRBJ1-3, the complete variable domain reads DTGVSQNPRHKITKRGQNVTFRCDPISEHNRLYWYRQTLGQGPEFLTYFQNEAQLEKSRLLSDRFSAERPKGSFSTLEIQRTEQGDSAMYLCASSSQGYSGNTIYFGEGSWLTVV.

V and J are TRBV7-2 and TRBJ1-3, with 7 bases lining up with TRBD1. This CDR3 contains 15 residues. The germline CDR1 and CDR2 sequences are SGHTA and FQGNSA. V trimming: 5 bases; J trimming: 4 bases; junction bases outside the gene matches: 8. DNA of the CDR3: TGTGCCAGCAGCCAGCGCCCGGACAGGGGAAACACCATATATTTT. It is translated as CASSQRPDRGNTIYF.

CDR3 region: CARPGEPKGSYEQYF. The CDR3 bases are TGCGCCAGGCCGGGAGAGCCAAAAGGCTCCTACGAGCAGTACTTC. The chain is built from TRBV10-1 and TRBJ2-7, with D possibly being TRBD2 (6 bases). Germline V gene lookup returns CDR1 WNHNN and CDR2 SYGVQD (reference sequence). Trimming shortened V by 9 bases and J by 0 bases, and 18 bases separated the two germline ends. The length of the CDR3 is 15 residues.

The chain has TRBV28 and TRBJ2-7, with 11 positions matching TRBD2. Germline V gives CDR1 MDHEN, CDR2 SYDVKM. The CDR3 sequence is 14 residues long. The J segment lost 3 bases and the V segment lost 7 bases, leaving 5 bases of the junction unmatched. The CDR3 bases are TGTGCCAGCACCCATAGCGGGAGGGGCTACGAGCAGTACTTC. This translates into CASTHSGRGYEQYF.

The CDR3 protein is CASSLDGGYTEAFF. Here the CDR3 DNA reads TGTGCCAGCAGCTTAGATGGGGGGTACACTGAAGCTTTCTTT. The V call is TRBV11-2, the J call TRBJ1-1, with D possibly matching TRBD1 (5 bases). V was cut by 0 bases and J by 3 bases, with 8 bases left in between. The CDR3 runs to 14 residues. Per the germline V gene, CDR1 is SGHAT and CDR2 is FQNNGV. Full variable domain (missing parts from reference TRBV11-2 and TRBJ1-1): EAGVAQSPRYKIIEKRQSVAFWCNPISGHATLYWYQQILGQGPKLLIQFQNNGVVDDSQLPKDRFSAERLKGVDSTLKIQPAKLEDSAVYLCASSLDGGYTEAFFGQGTRLTVV.

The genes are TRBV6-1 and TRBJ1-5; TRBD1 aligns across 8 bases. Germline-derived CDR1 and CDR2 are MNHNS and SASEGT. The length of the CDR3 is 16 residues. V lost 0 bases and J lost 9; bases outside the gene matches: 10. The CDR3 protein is CASSEAPGGTGSPQHF. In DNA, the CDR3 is TGTGCCAGCAGTGAAGCTCCAGGGGGCACCGGATCGCCCCAGCATTTT.

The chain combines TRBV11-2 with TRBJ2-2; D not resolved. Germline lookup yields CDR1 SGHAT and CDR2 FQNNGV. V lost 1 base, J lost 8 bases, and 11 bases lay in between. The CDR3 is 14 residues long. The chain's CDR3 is CASSLGGPSGELFF. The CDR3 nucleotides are TGTGCCAGCAGCTTAGGTGGGCCCTCAGGGGAGCTGTTTTTT.